This record looks at one TCR beta chain sequence and its context. Its antigen remains unknown. The CDR3 extends over 16 amino acids. The germline V gene encodes CDR1 SNHLY and CDR2 FYNNEI. Genomic DNA (from each subset) was split evenly across several immunoSEQ plates. Here immunoSEQ multiplex PCR was the method, and the copy in TCRdb shows in-frame clones only, minus some. In the table there are 500,000 to 550,000 clones, approximately 95% of which are singletons. These data come from a study of shared clonotypes between healthy human individuals. General observations from the study: The study generally estimated greater richness for naive than memory subsets. Clonotype sharing across a few donors was observed for around 5% of naive CD4 clonotypes. Large sequencing depth failed to make sorted-subset sequencing complete, rarefaction showed.

This sequence joins TRBV2 and TRBJ2-5; 7 positions match TRBD1. With the DNA end fitting TRBJ2-7 better, the J assignment may be wrong. The sequencing input was naive CD4+ T cells sorted from blood. This sample's subset: CD45RA+ positively selected. The receptor was isolated from a woman aged 25-40 years in good health. In DNA form, the CDR3 reads TGTGCCAGCAGTGAAGGACAGGGAGTGAGCTCCTACGAGCAGTACTTC. Translating it yields CASSEGQGVSSYEQYF.